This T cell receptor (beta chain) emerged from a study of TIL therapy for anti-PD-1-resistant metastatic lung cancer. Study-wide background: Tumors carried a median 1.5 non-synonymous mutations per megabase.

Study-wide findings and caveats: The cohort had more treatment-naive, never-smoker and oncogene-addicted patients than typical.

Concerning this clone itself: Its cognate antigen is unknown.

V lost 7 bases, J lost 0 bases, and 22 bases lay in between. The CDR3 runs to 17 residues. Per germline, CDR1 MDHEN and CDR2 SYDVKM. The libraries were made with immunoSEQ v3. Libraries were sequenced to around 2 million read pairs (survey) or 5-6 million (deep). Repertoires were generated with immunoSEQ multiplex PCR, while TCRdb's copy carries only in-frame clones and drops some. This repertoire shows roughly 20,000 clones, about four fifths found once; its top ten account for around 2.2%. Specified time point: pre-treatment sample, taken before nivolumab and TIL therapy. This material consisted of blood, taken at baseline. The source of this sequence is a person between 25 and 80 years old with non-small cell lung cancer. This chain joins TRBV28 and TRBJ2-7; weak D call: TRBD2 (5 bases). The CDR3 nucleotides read TGTGCCAGCAACACCCAATGGCGAGTAGGGAGCTCCTACGAGCAGTACTTC. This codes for CASNTQWRVGSSYEQYF. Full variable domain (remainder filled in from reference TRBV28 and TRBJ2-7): DVKVTQSSRYLVKRTGEKVFLECVQDMDHENMFWYRQDPGLGLRLIYFSYDVKMKEKGDIPEGYSVSREKKERFSLILESASTNQTSMYLCASNTQWRVGSSYEQYFGPGTRLTVT.